This entry is about one T cell receptor beta chain. What it binds is not known. As for time point: pre-sensitization, week 0. Treatment meaning: therapeutic diphenylcyclopropenone sensitization with weekly scalp DPC. Unfractionated whole blood served as the source for total RNA extraction. Between the trimmed V and J ends, which lost 3 bases and 8 bases, there was a span of 8 bases. CDR1 is KGHSH, CDR2 LQKENI, per germline. The CDR3 totals 13 residues. The data derive from a study of human T cells and chemical hapten exposure. The wider study: Patients, largely female, had alopecia areata, totalis or universalis.

The library attached unique molecular identifiers to individual cDNA molecules. One entry per CDR3 protein, called by TCRdb with MiXCR from the RACE reads. The sample includes tens of thousands of distinct CDR3 sequences, about a tenth seen only once; the top ten take 5% to 5.5%. Study-level points and caveats: The study found that DPC sensitization did not change TCRs above 1 in 1000 frequency.

This chain links TRBV18 with TRBJ1-6; no clear D gene. Material: whole blood, obtained in connection with sensitization to the hapten diphenylcyclopropenone (DPC). The source of this sequence is a woman between 50 and 59 years old with alopecia areata. Some clones in this sample may be carry-over from other donors' samples. The CDR3 sequence is CASSPNPDSPLHF. The CDR3 DNA reads as TGTGCCAGCTCACCGAACCCGGATTCACCCCTCCACTTT. Variable domain in full (rest from reference TRBV18 and TRBJ1-6): NAGVMQNPRHLVRRRGQEARLRCSPMKGHSHVYWYRQLPEEGLKFMVYLQKENIIDESGMPKERFSAEFPKEGPSILRIQQVVRGDSAAYFCASSPNPDSPLHFGNGTRLTVT.